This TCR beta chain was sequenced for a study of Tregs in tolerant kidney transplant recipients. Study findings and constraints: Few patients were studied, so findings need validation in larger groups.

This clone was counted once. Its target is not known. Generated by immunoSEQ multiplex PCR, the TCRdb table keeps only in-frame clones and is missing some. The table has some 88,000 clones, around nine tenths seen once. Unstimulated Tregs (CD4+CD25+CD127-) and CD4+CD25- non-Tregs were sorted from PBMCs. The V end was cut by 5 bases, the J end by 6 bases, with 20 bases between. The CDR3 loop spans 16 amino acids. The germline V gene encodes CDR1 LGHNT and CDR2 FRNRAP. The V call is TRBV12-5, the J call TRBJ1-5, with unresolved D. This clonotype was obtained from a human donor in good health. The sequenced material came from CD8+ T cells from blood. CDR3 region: CASGLIREGGRQPQHF. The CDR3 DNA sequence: TGTGCTAGTGGTCTCATCCGGGAGGGAGGTCGTCAGCCCCAGCATTTT. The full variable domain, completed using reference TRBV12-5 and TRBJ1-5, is DARVTQTPRHKVTEMGQEVTMRCQPILGHNTVFWYRQTMMQGLELLAYFRNRAPLDDSGMPKDRFSAEMPDATLATLKIQPSEPRDSAVYFCASGLIREGGRQPQHFGDGTRLSIL.